Sequencing of this T cell receptor (beta chain) was carried out in a study of T cell changes during pregnancy in multiple sclerosis (dated by TCRdb to between 2017 and 2020). In the study overall: The study looked at changes in the T cell repertoire across pregnancy in women with multiple sclerosis.

A word on this clone: There is no known antigen for this receptor. Base qualities are missing; no much larger clone stands one base away.

V trim: 2 bases; J trim: 3 bases; unmatched bases: 9. The germline V gene gives CDR1 as ENHRY and CDR2 as SYGVKD. The CDR3 contains 17 residues, cysteine and phenylalanine counted. CDR3 DNA is the only sequence kept; it has 51 bases, read in frame from the first base. The library was prepared using the immunoSEQ multiplex PCR assay. TCRdb limited this immuneACCESS table to in-frame rearrangements with V and J called. A share of clones is missing; checked studies link under half to unresolved V genes, and the rest is unexplained. The sample contains approximately 40,000 clones, 80% to 95% of them found a single time. The biggest ten clones account for 0.7% of the sample.

This TCR derives from a female donor with multiple sclerosis, enrolled in a pregnancy study. This sample comprised CD4+ T cells from peripheral blood mononuclear cells, obtained before pregnancy. The sequence is built from TRBV10-3 and TRBJ1-1; the junction holds 10 bases that match TRBD1. The sequenced DNA: TGTGCCATCAGTGAGGGGGGACAGGGGTTAAAGGACACTGAAGCTTTCTTT. Translated, this is CAISEGGQGLKDTEAFF.